These T cell receptor beta chains were read from a single sample in a study of CD4 T cells in relation to SARS-CoV-2 and coronaviruses. No antigen has been assigned to these receptors. Assay: immunoSEQ multiplex PCR; the TCRdb copy retains only in-frame clones and omits some. Of about 43,000 clones listed, more than 65% are singletons. The specimen was naive CD4+ T cells from PBMCs, cultured in vitro. The receptors originated from an adult with COVID-19. Each CDR3 is given with its conserved first and last residue. Fields, in order: J gene, V gene, clone size, D gene, CDR3 DNA, CDR3 protein. D genes are given only for firm matches. Clone sizes are given selectively: once, few, many, or a class where the clone is expanded.

J gene: TRBJ1-2; V gene: TRBV28; clone size: .; D gene: .; CDR3 DNA: TGTGCCAGCAGTTTCCCGCAGCTCTATGGCTACACCTTC; CDR3 protein: CASSFPQLYGYTF
J gene: TRBJ2-7; V gene: TRBV7-8; clone size: .; D gene: .; CDR3 DNA: TGTGCCAGCAGCTTACATGGACTCTCCTACGAGCAGTACTTC; CDR3 protein: CASSLHGLSYEQYF
J gene: TRBJ2-7; V gene: TRBV4-1; clone size: .; D gene: .; CDR3 DNA: TGCGCCAGCAGCCCCCGACAGGTCATTTCCTACGAGCAGTACTTC; CDR3 protein: CASSPRQVISYEQYF
J gene: TRBJ1-3; V gene: TRBV30; clone size: .; D gene: TRBD1; CDR3 DNA: TGTGCCTGGAGGACAGGGACTTCTGGAAACACCATATATTTT; CDR3 protein: CAWRTGTSGNTIYF
J gene: TRBJ2-5; V gene: TRBV7-2; clone size: .; D gene: .; CDR3 DNA: TGTGCCAGCAACCCGACTATCTTCCAAGAGACCCAGTACTTC; CDR3 protein: CASNPTIFQETQYF
J gene: TRBJ2-7; V gene: TRBV9; clone size: .; D gene: TRBD2; CDR3 DNA: TGTGCCAGCAGCGTAGGGGGGACTAGCACTTACGAGCAGTACTTC; CDR3 protein: CASSVGGTSTYEQYF
J gene: TRBJ1-5; V gene: TRBV4-1; clone size: .; D gene: TRBD1; CDR3 DNA: TGCGCCAGCAGTCGGACAGGGGTTAGCAATCAGCCCCAGCATTTT; CDR3 protein: CASSRTGVSNQPQHF
J gene: TRBJ2-3; V gene: TRBV6-6; clone size: .; D gene: .; CDR3 DNA: TGTGCCAGCAGTTACTCGGATAGATCTGATACGCAGTATTTT; CDR3 protein: CASSYSDRSDTQYF
J gene: TRBJ2-5; V gene: TRBV30; clone size: .; D gene: TRBD1; CDR3 DNA: TGTGCCTGGAGTGCGGGACAGATCCAAGAGACCCAGTACTTC; CDR3 protein: CAWSAGQIQETQYF
J gene: TRBJ2-4; V gene: TRBV5-1; clone size: .; D gene: TRBD2; CDR3 DNA: TGCGCCAGCGGGGTTAGCGGGAGGGAAAACATTCAGTACTTC; CDR3 protein: CASGVSGRENIQYF
J gene: TRBJ2-1; V gene: TRBV28; clone size: .; D gene: .; CDR3 DNA: TGTGCCAGCCTACCAAGTCCGGGGGTCTTAGCCTACAATGAGCAGTTCTTC; CDR3 protein: CASLPSPGVLAYNEQFF
J gene: TRBJ2-3; V gene: TRBV6-4; clone size: .; D gene: TRBD2; CDR3 DNA: TGTGCCAGCAGTGAGGAGGGAGGGGCCACAGATACGCAGTATTTT; CDR3 protein: CASSEEGGATDTQYF
J gene: TRBJ1-2; V gene: TRBV2; clone size: few; D gene: TRBD1; CDR3 DNA: TGTGCCAGCAAGCCAGGGGGATATGGCTACACCTTC; CDR3 protein: CASKPGGYGYTF
J gene: TRBJ2-7; V gene: TRBV5-4; clone size: few; D gene: .; CDR3 DNA: TGTGCCAGCAGCTCCCCTTACGAGCAGTACTTC; CDR3 protein: CASSSPYEQYF
J gene: TRBJ1-2; V gene: TRBV19; clone size: .; D gene: .; CDR3 DNA: TGTGCCAGTAGTATAGCACCGGGACATCCTAACTATGGCTACACCTTC; CDR3 protein: CASSIAPGHPNYGYTF
J gene: TRBJ2-3; V gene: TRBV6-8; clone size: once; D gene: .; CDR3 DNA: TGTGCCAGGGGATTAAAGGGAGATACGCAGTATTTT; CDR3 protein: CARGLKGDTQYF
J gene: TRBJ2-3; V gene: TRBV7-3; clone size: .; D gene: TRBD2; CDR3 DNA: TGTGCCAGCAGCTCTAGCGGGAATACTTTGGATACGCAGTATTTT; CDR3 protein: CASSSSGNTLDTQYF
J gene: TRBJ1-2; V gene: TRBV7-2; clone size: .; D gene: TRBD1; CDR3 DNA: TGTGCCAGCAGCTTCCAGGGGGCGCTTAGTTTAGGCTACACCTTC; CDR3 protein: CASSFQGALSLGYTF
J gene: TRBJ2-7; V gene: TRBV6-1; clone size: .; D gene: TRBD2; CDR3 DNA: TGTGCCAGCAGTGAAGCGCCTGGACTAGCGGGGATGTACGAGCAGTACTTC; CDR3 protein: CASSEAPGLAGMYEQYF
J gene: TRBJ2-3; V gene: TRBV6-5; clone size: .; D gene: .; CDR3 DNA: TGTGCCAGCACGACGGTGAACACAGATACGCAGTATTTT; CDR3 protein: CASTTVNTDTQYF
J gene: TRBJ2-7; V gene: TRBV5-6; clone size: .; D gene: .; CDR3 DNA: TGTGCCAGCAGCTTAGGCAGGCCCTACGAGCAGTACTTC; CDR3 protein: CASSLGRPYEQYF
J gene: TRBJ1-3; V gene: TRBV5-4; clone size: .; D gene: .; CDR3 DNA: TGTGCCAGCAGCCTCGACCGAATCTCTGGAAACACCATATATTTT; CDR3 protein: CASSLDRISGNTIYF
J gene: TRBJ2-6; V gene: TRBV29-1; clone size: .; D gene: TRBD2; CDR3 DNA: TGCAGCGTTGGACCAGGGACTAGCGGGCCCTCTGGGGCCAACGTCCTGACTTTC; CDR3 protein: CSVGPGTSGPSGANVLTF
J gene: TRBJ2-3; V gene: TRBV7-2; clone size: .; D gene: TRBD2; CDR3 DNA: TGTGCCAGCAGCACAGCTAGCGGGCGGACAGATACGCAGTATTTT; CDR3 protein: CASSTASGRTDTQYF
J gene: TRBJ2-3; V gene: TRBV9; clone size: .; D gene: .; CDR3 DNA: TGTGCCAGCAGCGTAGATTTGGATACGCAGTATTTT; CDR3 protein: CASSVDLDTQYF
J gene: TRBJ2-5; V gene: TRBV5-1; clone size: .; D gene: TRBD1; CDR3 DNA: TGCGCCAGCCGACCGACAGGGCTGGAGACCCAGTACTTC; CDR3 protein: CASRPTGLETQYF
J gene: TRBJ2-1; V gene: TRBV27; clone size: .; D gene: TRBD1; CDR3 DNA: TGTGCCAGCAGTTTCAGGGACAGGGCCTACAATGAGCAGTTCTTC; CDR3 protein: CASSFRDRAYNEQFF
J gene: TRBJ2-2; V gene: TRBV6-5; clone size: few; D gene: .; CDR3 DNA: TGTGCCAGCAGACGCTCCTTAGCGCGTGGGGAGCTGTTTTTT; CDR3 protein: CASRRSLARGELFF
J gene: TRBJ2-4; V gene: TRBV28; clone size: .; D gene: .; CDR3 DNA: TGTGCCAGCAGTTCGGGCCCTTCGGGTTTAGCCAAAAACATTCAGTACTTC; CDR3 protein: CASSSGPSGLAKNIQYF
J gene: TRBJ1-5; V gene: TRBV6-2/TRBV6-3; clone size: .; D gene: .; CDR3 DNA: TGTGCCAGCAGTTACAGGGTTAGACAGCCCCAGCATTTT; CDR3 protein: CASSYRVRQPQHF
J gene: TRBJ1-2; V gene: TRBV6-5; clone size: .; D gene: TRBD1; CDR3 DNA: TGTGCCAGCAGTCAAACAGGGGGGTATGGCTACACCTTC; CDR3 protein: CASSQTGGYGYTF
J gene: TRBJ2-2; V gene: TRBV5-1; clone size: .; D gene: .; CDR3 DNA: TGCGCCAGCAGCTGGGACACCAACACCGGGGAGCTGTTTTTT; CDR3 protein: CASSWDTNTGELFF
J gene: TRBJ2-1; V gene: TRBV9; clone size: once; D gene: TRBD2; CDR3 DNA: TGTGCCAGCAGCGGTCTAGCGGGAGAATACAATGAGCAGTTCTTC; CDR3 protein: CASSGLAGEYNEQFF
J gene: TRBJ2-1; V gene: TRBV24-1; clone size: once; D gene: .; CDR3 DNA: TGTGCCACCAGCAAGGGCCTCGCGGGCAATGAGCAGTTCTTC; CDR3 protein: CATSKGLAGNEQFF
J gene: TRBJ1-5; V gene: TRBV3-1/TRBV3-2; clone size: .; D gene: TRBD1; CDR3 DNA: TGTGCCAGCAGCCTCGCACAGGGGGGCAATCAGCCCCAGCATTTT; CDR3 protein: CASSLAQGGNQPQHF
J gene: TRBJ2-7; V gene: TRBV28; clone size: .; D gene: TRBD2; CDR3 DNA: TGTGCCAGCAGCCAGATCAATACTAGCGGAGGTTACTTC; CDR3 protein: CASSQINTSGGYF
J gene: TRBJ1-5; V gene: TRBV15; clone size: .; D gene: TRBD1; CDR3 DNA: TGTGCCACCAGCAGGACCACAGGGGATAGCAATCAGCCCCAGCATTTT; CDR3 protein: CATSRTTGDSNQPQHF